This T cell receptor beta chain derives from a study of regulatory T cells in long-lasting Graves disease. Study findings and constraints: TRBV28 was favored in persistent disease, as were TRBJ1-2 and TRBJ2-5.

As for time point: persistent/refractory GD, antithyroid drugs over 5 years with positive TRAb. PBMCs provided the RNA from which the TCR library was made. Those enrolled as patients came out of an endocrinology department in Xi'an, China. This clonotype came up many times. Antigen unknown. This CDR3 is built from 17 residues. V dropped 2 bases and J dropped 1; count of bases not matched to a gene: 7. Germline V gene data show CDR1 as MNHEY and CDR2 as SVGAGI. iRepertoire HTBI primers and Arm-PCR of CDR3 regions built TCR beta libraries. In the authors' workflow: In the combined samples, around 60 TRBV and some 14 TRBJ segments were identified. TCRdb itself ran the multiplex PCR reads through MiXCR, one entry per CDR3 protein. V and J calls and clone size were set by TCRdb, not the authors. Among fewer than 600,000 distinct CDR3 sequences listed, 22% were seen once.

The chain uses TRBV6-5 and TRBJ2-7, with TRBD2 matching over 11 bases. The sequences come from peripheral blood mononuclear cells (PBMCs), collected when the disease was refractory, from a patient treated with antithyroid drugs. This sequence was found in a female donor with Graves disease. The CDR3 loop reads CASSYVLAGVLSYEQYF. The CDR3 DNA reads as TGTGCCAGCAGTTACGTACTAGCGGGGGTTCTTTCCTACGAGCAGTACTTC.